One sample yielded the 27 T cell receptor beta chains listed below, sequenced in a study of T cells after somatic rescue of genetic block. TCRdb keeps only in-frame clones here, not all; method: immunoSEQ multiplex PCR. The sample lists 68,000 or so clones; 85% to 95% were seen once. The specimen sequenced was peripheral blood mononuclear cells (PBMCs). The origin of the receptors is a man aged 35 to 55.

The gene calls are TRBV2 and TRBJ1-5, with a weak D call TRBD1 (5 bases). The V and J ends lost 7 bases and 0 bases respectively, with 13 bases between them. This CDR3 has 15 amino acids. Germline-derived CDR1 and CDR2 are SNHLY and FYNNEI. The CDR3 region is CASMRTGNSNQPQHF. The CDR3 DNA follows: TGTGCCAGCATGCGAACAGGAAATAGCAATCAGCCCCAGCATTTT.

The chain joins TRBV27 to TRBJ2-1; 7 bases are a match to TRBD1. This CDR3 spans 15 amino acids. The germline gives CDR1 MNHEY, CDR2 SMNVEV (reference sequence). Trimming took 3 bases from V and 5 from J; bases not matched to a gene: 7. Here the CDR3 reads CASSFLTGIDNEQFF. DNA of the CDR3: TGTGCCAGCAGTTTTCTGACAGGGATCGACAATGAGCAGTTCTTC.

This clone was seen once. V is TRBV7-6 and J is TRBJ1-1; 8 nucleotides line up with TRBD1. V dropped 7 bases and J dropped 1; count of bases not matched to a gene: 20. The CDR3 extends over 19 amino acids. CDR1 is SGHVS and CDR2 is FNYEAQ in the germline V gene. The CDR3 DNA reads as TGTGCCAGCACCAGCGGCCCGGGGACAGGAGGTGTGGGGAACACTGAAGCTTTCTTT. The encoded protein is CASTSGPGTGGVGNTEAFF.

The rearrangement links TRBV29-1 to TRBJ2-1; D is ambiguous. Trimming stripped 4 bases from V and 3 bases from J, with 7 bases between. The germline V gene has CDR1 SQVTM and CDR2 ANQGSEA. The CDR3 consists of 12 residues. The CDR3 bases are TGCAGCGTTGTACGTTACTACAATGAGCAGTTCTTC. Translation: CSVVRYYNEQFF.

J is TRBJ1-1 and V is TRBV21-1. TRBV21-1 is described as a pseudogene. The CDR3 is made up of 12 amino acids. CDR3: CASSTLGVEAFF. Here the CDR3 DNA reads TGTGCCAGCAGCACGCTGGGGGTTGAAGCTTTCTTT.

The CDR3 DNA follows: TGTGCCAGCTCACCACCGGAGGGACTCGGGGCCCAGTACTTC. Translating it yields CASSPPEGLGAQYF. The chain couples TRBV18 to TRBJ2-5; a weak D match, TRBD2 (6 bases). Trimming pared 0 bases from V and 9 bases from J, leaving 14 bases between. This CDR3 is built from 14 residues. CDR1 is KGHSH and CDR2 is LQKENI in the germline V gene. Filled out from reference TRBV18 and TRBJ2-5, the complete variable domain reads NAGVMQNPRHLVRRRGQEARLRCSPMKGHSHVYWYRQLPEEGLKFMVYLQKENIIDESGMPKERFSAEFPKEGPSILRIQQVVRGDSAAYFCASSPPEGLGAQYFGPGTRLLVL.

Comments on this clone: One junction end disagrees with the germline gene, perhaps due to a read error. This chain links TRBV6-1 with TRBJ2-6; perhaps TRBD1 as D (6 bases). This CDR3 is built from 15 residues. CDR1 and CDR2 from the germline V gene are MNHNS and SASEGT. In DNA, the CDR3 is TGTGCCAGCAGGGAAGGGGGAAGTGGGGCCAACGTCCTGACTTTC. Translation gives CASREGGSGANVLTF.

J is TRBJ2-7 and V is TRBV6-5; D is perhaps TRBD2 (5 bases). V was cut by 7 bases and J by 1 base, with 14 bases left in between. This CDR3 spans 14 amino acids. Per the germline V gene, CDR1 is MNHEY and CDR2 is SVGAGI. The CDR3 here is CASTTGRGSYEQYF. The CDR3 DNA is TGTGCCAGCACCACTGGACGAGGGTCCTACGAGCAGTACTTC.

The gene calls are TRBV6-1 and TRBJ2-7; D gene unclear. V was pared by 7 bases and J by 5 bases, with 9 bases between. Germline CDR1 reads MNHNS; CDR2 reads SASEGT. The CDR3 loop spans 11 amino acids. DNA for the CDR3: TGTGCCAGCAAACCACCCCACGAGCAGTACTTC. Its translation: CASKPPHEQYF.

This chain joins TRBV5-6 and TRBJ2-7, with 7 positions matching TRBD1. The CDR3 has 14 amino acids. V dropped 1 base and J dropped 5; count of bases not matched to a gene: 6. Looked up from germline, CDR1 is SGHDT and CDR2 is YYEEEE. CDR3 in amino acids: CASSLTGAFNEQYF. The CDR3 DNA reads TGTGCCAGCAGCTTGACAGGGGCCTTCAACGAGCAGTACTTC.

DNA of the CDR3: TGTGCCAGCAGGTTGGGACAGGGACGCAATCAGCCCCAGCATTTT. Translating gives CASRLGQGRNQPQHF. This chain links TRBV6-1 with TRBJ1-5; the match to TRBD1 covers 9 bases. Trimming at V came to 6 bases and at J to 2 bases, leaving 5 bases not matched to a gene. The CDR3 consists of 15 residues. In germline, CDR1 is MNHNS, CDR2 SASEGT.

This rearrangement joins TRBV5-1 to TRBJ2-5; D is ambiguous. V gave up 4 bases and J gave up 5 bases, with 12 bases separating them. The germline V gene has CDR1 SGHRS and CDR2 YFSETQ. This CDR3 has 13 amino acids. CDR3 sequence: CASSAGDRETQYF. CDR3 in DNA: TGCGCCAGCAGCGCTGGGGATCGGGAGACCCAGTACTTC. Full variable domain (missing parts from reference TRBV5-1 and TRBJ2-5): KAGVTQTPRYLIKTRGQQVTLSCSPISGHRSVSWYQQTPGQGLQFLFEYFSETQRNKGNFPGRFSGRQFSNSRSEMNVSTLELGDSALYLCASSAGDRETQYFGPGTRLLVL.

This chain connects TRBV15 to TRBJ2-3; 11 bases fit TRBD2. The CDR3 covers 18 residues. Germline V lookup: CDR1 LNHNV, CDR2 YYDKDF (reference sequence). The trim removed 1 base at V and 6 bases at J, leaving 12 bases unmatched. For the CDR3, the DNA is TGTGCCACCAGCAGAGTTCGAACTAGCGGGGGACCGGGTGATACGCAGTATTTT. This codes for CATSRVRTSGGPGDTQYF. Full variable domain (missing parts from reference TRBV15 and TRBJ2-3): DAMVIQNPRYQVTQFGKPVTLSCSQTLNHNVMYWYQQKSSQAPKLLFHYYDKDFNNEADTPDNFQSRRPNTSFCFLDIRSPGLGDTAMYLCATSRVRTSGGPGDTQYFGPGTRLTVL.

The chain couples TRBV7-9 to TRBJ1-1, with a possible D match to TRBD1 (5 bases). Per germline, CDR1 SEHNR and CDR2 FQNEAQ (reference sequence). The CDR3 extends over 12 amino acids. V was shortened by 3 bases and J by 4 bases, with 6 bases between the two germline ends. The CDR3: CASSLGVTEAFF. The CDR3 DNA reads as TGTGCCAGCAGCTTGGGGGTCACTGAAGCTTTCTTT.

The rearrangement joins TRBV30 to TRBJ1-2; 7 nucleotides align to TRBD1. This CDR3 region has 15 residues. V dropped 0 bases and J dropped 3; count of bases not matched to a gene: 7. Per germline, CDR1 GTSNPN and CDR2 SVGIG (reference sequence). CDR3 coding DNA: TGTGCCTGGAGTGTTTCATGGGACAGCTACTATGGCTACACCTTC. This sequence encodes CAWSVSWDSYYGYTF. The variable domain in full, completed from reference TRBV30 and TRBJ1-2, reads SQTIHQWPATLVQPVGSPLSLECTVEGTSNPNLYWYRQAAGRGLQLLFYSVGIGQISSEVPQNLSASRPQDRQFILSSKKLLLSDSGFYLCAWSVSWDSYYGYTFGSGTRLTVV.

The rearrangement joins TRBV28 to TRBJ1-2; TRBD1 aligns across 9 bases. Losses at the gene ends were 6 bases for V and 7 bases for J; bases not matched to a gene: 6. The CDR3 extends over 13 amino acids. Per germline, CDR1 MDHEN and CDR2 SYDVKM. The CDR3 region has the DNA TGTGCCAGCAGCCCCGCGACAGGGGGTGGCTACACCTTC. Its translation: CASSPATGGGYTF.

This sequence joins TRBV13 and TRBJ2-5, with unresolved D. Germline lookup yields CDR1 PRHDT and CDR2 FYEKMQ (reference sequence). Deletions cut 0 bases from V and 5 bases from J, with 13 bases between. The CDR3 has 15 amino acids. The CDR3 loop reads CASSLGFGGWETQYF. CDR3 DNA: TGTGCCAGCAGCTTAGGCTTCGGCGGCTGGGAGACCCAGTACTTC.

The V and J genes are TRBV27 and TRBJ2-2; TRBD2 agrees at 7 bases. The CDR3 has 14 amino acids. The junction had 1 base not matched to a gene; V was cut back by 3 bases and J by 3 bases. CDR1 MNHEY and CDR2 SMNVEV come from the germline V gene (reference sequence). CDR3 protein: CASSFSGYTGELFF. CDR3 nucleotide sequence: TGTGCCAGCAGTTTTAGCGGGTACACCGGGGAGCTGTTTTTT.

The chain links TRBV11-2 to TRBJ2-7; D is possibly TRBD1 (6 bases). Germline V CDR1 and CDR2: SGHAT, FQNNGV. CDR3 size: 14 residues. Deletions cut 4 bases from V and 5 bases from J, with 15 bases between. CDR3 nucleotides: TGTGCCAGCAGCTCCCTCAGGGGCAGGGACGAGCAGTACTTC. Amino acids: CASSSLRGRDEQYF.

V and J are TRBV4-3 and TRBJ2-7; D remains unclear. Germline loops: CDR1 LGHNA, CDR2 YSLEER. CDR3 length: 17 amino acids. The germline V and J ends were trimmed by 0 bases and 6 bases, with 21 bases remaining between them. The CDR3 loop reads CASSQDFLVRSISEQYF. For the CDR3, the DNA is TGCGCCAGCAGCCAAGATTTCCTCGTGCGATCTATCTCCGAGCAGTACTTC.

The rearrangement uses TRBV7-2 and TRBJ2-2; D might be TRBD2 (5 bases). Trimming removed 3 bases at V and 4 bases at J, with 9 bases between. CDR1 SGHTA and CDR2 FQGNSA come from the germline V gene. This CDR3 has 14 amino acids. CDR3 amino acids: CASSFVRGTGELFF. CDR3 nucleotide sequence: TGTGCCAGCAGCTTCGTACGGGGCACCGGGGAGCTGTTTTTT.

The V gene is TRBV7-9, the J gene TRBJ1-1; D is uncertain. V was pared by 0 bases and J by 4 bases, with 6 bases between. The CDR3 is made up of 13 amino acids. In germline, CDR1 is SEHNR, CDR2 FQNEAQ (reference sequence). CDR3 in amino acids: CASSLAVGTEAFF. In DNA, the CDR3 is TGTGCCAGCAGCTTAGCTGTGGGCACTGAAGCTTTCTTT.

The chain employs TRBV6-5 and TRBJ1-6, with 8 nucleotides matching TRBD1. CDR1 and CDR2 from the germline V gene are MNHEY and SVGAGI. V lost 5 bases to trimming and J lost 8 bases; unmatched junction nucleotides: 8. CDR3 length: 15 amino acids. CDR3 nucleotides: TGTGCCAGCAGTCCCCGGGACAGGAGGCATTCACCCCTCCACTTT. It is translated as CASSPRDRRHSPLHF.

V usage is TRBV6-9 and J usage is TRBJ2-2; D gene unclear. V lost 6 bases, J lost 6 bases, and 8 bases lay in between. Germline V gene data show CDR1 as MNHGY and CDR2 as SVAAGI. This CDR3 has 12 residues. CDR3 sequence: CASSLRAGELFF. The CDR3 region has the DNA TGTGCCAGCAGCCTACGCGCCGGGGAGCTGTTTTTT.

The chain carries TRBV18 and TRBJ2-1, with unresolved D. In germline, CDR1 is KGHSH, CDR2 LQKENI. Trimming shortened V by 6 bases and J by 5 bases, and 11 bases separated the two germline ends. The CDR3 has 13 amino acids. The CDR3 DNA follows: TGTGCCAGCTCGCAAGGTCGAGACAATGAGCAGTTCTTC. Amino acids: CASSQGRDNEQFF.

This clone was counted a single time. The rearrangement joins TRBV7-2 to TRBJ2-3; D tentatively fits TRBD1 or TRBD2 (6 bases each). This CDR3 is 16 amino acids long. Germline CDR1 reads SGHTA; CDR2 reads FQGNSA. V was clipped by 2 bases and J by 5 bases, with 17 bases between them. The CDR3 coding sequence is TGTGCCAGCAGCTTAAATGTTCGAGGAGGGGGAGATACGCAGTATTTT. Protein: CASSLNVRGGGDTQYF. Combining the CDR3 with reference TRBV7-2 and TRBJ2-3 gives the whole variable domain GAGVSQSPSNKVTEKGKDVELRCDPISGHTALYWYRQSLGQGLEFLIYFQGNSAPDKSGLPSDRFSAERTGGSVSTLTIQRTQQEDSAVYLCASSLNVRGGGDTQYFGPGTRLTVL.

This rearrangement joins TRBV7-8 to TRBJ2-1; D is undetermined. Trimming stripped 5 bases from V and 0 bases from J, with 17 bases between. The germline CDR1 and CDR2 sequences are SGHVS and FQNEAQ. The CDR3 consists of 17 residues. The DNA for the CDR3 is TGTGCCAGCAGCCACTCAGGTCGGGCCTACTCCTACAATGAGCAGTTCTTC. Its protein is CASSHSGRAYSYNEQFF. The full variable domain, completed using reference TRBV7-8 and TRBJ2-1, is GAGVSQSPRYKVAKRGQDVALRCDPISGHVSLFWYQQALGQGPEFLTYFQNEAQLDKSGLPSDRFFAERPEGSVSTLKIQRTQQEDSAVYLCASSHSGRAYSYNEQFFGPGTRLTVL.